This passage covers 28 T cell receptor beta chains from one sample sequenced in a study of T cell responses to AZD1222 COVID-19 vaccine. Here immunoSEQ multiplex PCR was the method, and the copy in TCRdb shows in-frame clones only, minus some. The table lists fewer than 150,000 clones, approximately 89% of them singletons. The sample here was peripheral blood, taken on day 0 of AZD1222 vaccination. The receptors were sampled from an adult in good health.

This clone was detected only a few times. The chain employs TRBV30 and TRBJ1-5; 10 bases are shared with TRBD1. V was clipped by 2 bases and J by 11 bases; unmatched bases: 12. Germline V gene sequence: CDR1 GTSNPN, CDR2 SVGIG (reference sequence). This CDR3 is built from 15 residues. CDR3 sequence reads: CAWSPPGTGVRAQHF. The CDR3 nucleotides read TGTGCCTGGAGTCCGCCCGGGACAGGGGTTCGGGCCCAGCATTTT.

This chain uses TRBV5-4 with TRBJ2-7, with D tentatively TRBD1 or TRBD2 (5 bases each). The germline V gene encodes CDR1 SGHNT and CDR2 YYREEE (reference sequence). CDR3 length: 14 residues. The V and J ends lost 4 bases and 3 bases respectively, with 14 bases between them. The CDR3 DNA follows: TGTGCCAGCAGCCCGGGGCCAGGCTACTACGAGCAGTACTTC. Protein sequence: CASSPGPGYYEQYF.

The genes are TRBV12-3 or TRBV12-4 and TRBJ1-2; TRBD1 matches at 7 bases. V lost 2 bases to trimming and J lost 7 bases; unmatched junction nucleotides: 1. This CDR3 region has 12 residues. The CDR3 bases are TGTGCCAGCAGTTTATCAGGGGGTGGCTACACCTTC. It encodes CASSLSGGGYTF.

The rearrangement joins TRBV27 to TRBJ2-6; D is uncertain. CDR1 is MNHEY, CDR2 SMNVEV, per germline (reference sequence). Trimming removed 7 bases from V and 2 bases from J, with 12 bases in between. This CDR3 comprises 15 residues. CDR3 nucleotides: TGTGCCAGCACTAATGTAGGTACTGGGGCCAACGTCCTGACTTTC. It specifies CASTNVGTGANVLTF.

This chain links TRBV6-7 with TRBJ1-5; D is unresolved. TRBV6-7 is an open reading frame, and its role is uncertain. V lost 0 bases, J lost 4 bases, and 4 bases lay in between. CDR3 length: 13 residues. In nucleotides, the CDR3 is TGTGCCAGCAGTTACTCAGCTAATCAGCCCCAGCATTTT. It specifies CASSYSANQPQHF.

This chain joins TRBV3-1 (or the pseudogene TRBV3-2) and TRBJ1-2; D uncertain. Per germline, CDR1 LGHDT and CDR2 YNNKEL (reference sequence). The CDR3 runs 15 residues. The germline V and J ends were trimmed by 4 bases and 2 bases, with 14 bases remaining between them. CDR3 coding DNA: TGTGCCAGCAGCCGAGAGGCCAATCTAAACTATGGCTACACCTTC. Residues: CASSREANLNYGYTF.

The CDR3 is CSASVDSIYEQYF. Here the CDR3 DNA reads TGCAGTGCTAGTGTTGACTCAATCTACGAGCAGTACTTC. V and J are TRBV20-1 and TRBJ2-7, with D unclear. This CDR3 spans 13 amino acids. V was trimmed by 3 bases and J by 3 bases, leaving 12 bases between them. Germline CDR1 reads DFQATT; CDR2 reads SNEGSKA (reference sequence).

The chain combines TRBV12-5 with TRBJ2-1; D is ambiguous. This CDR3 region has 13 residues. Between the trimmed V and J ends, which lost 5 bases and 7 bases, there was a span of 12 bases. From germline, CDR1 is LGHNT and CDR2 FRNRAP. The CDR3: CASGKSWRNEQFF. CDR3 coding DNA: TGTGCTAGTGGTAAATCGTGGCGGAATGAGCAGTTCTTC. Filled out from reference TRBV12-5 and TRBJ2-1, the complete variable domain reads DARVTQTPRHKVTEMGQEVTMRCQPILGHNTVFWYRQTMMQGLELLAYFRNRAPLDDSGMPKDRFSAEMPDATLATLKIQPSEPRDSAVYFCASGKSWRNEQFFGPGTRLTVL.

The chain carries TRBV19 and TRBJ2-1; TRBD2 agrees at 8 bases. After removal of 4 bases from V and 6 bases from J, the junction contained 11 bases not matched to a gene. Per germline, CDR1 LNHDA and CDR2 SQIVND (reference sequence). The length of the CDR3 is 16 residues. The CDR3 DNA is TGTGCCAGTAGTAGAGAGAGCGGGGGTAAGGGCAATGAGCAGTTCTTC. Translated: CASSRESGGKGNEQFF.

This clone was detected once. In DNA form, the CDR3 reads TGTGCCAGCAGCTTACTTCGCGAGCAGTACTTC. Its protein is CASSLLREQYF. The chain combines TRBV5-5 with TRBJ2-7; D ambiguous. The germline V gene encodes CDR1 SGHKS and CDR2 YYEKEE (reference sequence). This CDR3 has 11 residues. Deletions cut 2 bases from V and 6 bases from J, with 6 bases between.

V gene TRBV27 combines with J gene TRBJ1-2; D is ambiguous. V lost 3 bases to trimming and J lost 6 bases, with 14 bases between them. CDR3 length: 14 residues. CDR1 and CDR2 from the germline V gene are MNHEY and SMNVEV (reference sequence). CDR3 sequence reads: CASSFGLAGDGYTF. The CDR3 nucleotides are TGTGCCAGCAGTTTTGGGTTGGCGGGAGATGGCTACACCTTC.

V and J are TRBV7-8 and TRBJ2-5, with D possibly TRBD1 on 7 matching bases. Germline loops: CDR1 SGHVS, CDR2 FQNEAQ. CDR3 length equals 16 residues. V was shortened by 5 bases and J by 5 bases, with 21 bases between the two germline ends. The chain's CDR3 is CASSPSTGRRIETQYF. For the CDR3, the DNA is TGTGCCAGCAGCCCGTCGACAGGGAGGAGGATTGAGACCCAGTACTTC.

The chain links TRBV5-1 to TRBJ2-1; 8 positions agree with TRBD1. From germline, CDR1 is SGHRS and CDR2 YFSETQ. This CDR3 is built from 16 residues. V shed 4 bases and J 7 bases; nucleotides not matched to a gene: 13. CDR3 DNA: TGCGCCAGCAGCCTGGATGGACAGGGTCGGGGGAATGAGCAGTTCTTC. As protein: CASSLDGQGRGNEQFF.

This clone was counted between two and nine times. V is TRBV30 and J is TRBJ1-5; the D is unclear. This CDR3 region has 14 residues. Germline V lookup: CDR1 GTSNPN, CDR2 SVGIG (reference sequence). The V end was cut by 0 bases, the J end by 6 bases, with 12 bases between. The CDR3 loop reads CAWSVGIPGQPQHF. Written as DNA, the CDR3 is TGTGCCTGGAGTGTAGGCATCCCGGGTCAGCCCCAGCATTTT.

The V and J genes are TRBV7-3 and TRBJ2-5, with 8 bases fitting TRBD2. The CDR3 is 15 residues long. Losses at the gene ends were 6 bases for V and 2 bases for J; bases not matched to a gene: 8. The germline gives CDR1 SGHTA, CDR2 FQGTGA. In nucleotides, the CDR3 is TGTGCCAGCAGTCTCTTTGGCGGGAGGCAAGAGACCCAGTACTTC. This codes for CASSLFGGRQETQYF.

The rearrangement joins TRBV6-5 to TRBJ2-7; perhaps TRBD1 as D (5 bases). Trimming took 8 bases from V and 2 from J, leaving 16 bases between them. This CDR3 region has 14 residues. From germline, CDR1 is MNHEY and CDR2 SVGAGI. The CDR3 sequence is CASQDTQGTYEQYF. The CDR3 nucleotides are TGTGCCAGCCAGGACACCCAGGGAACCTACGAGCAGTACTTC.

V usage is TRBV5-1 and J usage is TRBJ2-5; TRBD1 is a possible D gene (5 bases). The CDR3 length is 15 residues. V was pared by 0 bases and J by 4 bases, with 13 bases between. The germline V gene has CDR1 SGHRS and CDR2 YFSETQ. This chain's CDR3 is CASSLGTQGIETQYF. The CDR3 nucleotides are TGCGCCAGCAGCTTGGGGACCCAGGGCATAGAGACCCAGTACTTC.

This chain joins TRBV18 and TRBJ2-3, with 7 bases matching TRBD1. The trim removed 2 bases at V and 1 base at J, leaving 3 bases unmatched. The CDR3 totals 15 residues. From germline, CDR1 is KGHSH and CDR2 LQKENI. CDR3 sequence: CASSPGTDRTDTQYF. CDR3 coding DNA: TGTGCCAGCTCACCAGGGACAGACCGCACAGATACGCAGTATTTT.

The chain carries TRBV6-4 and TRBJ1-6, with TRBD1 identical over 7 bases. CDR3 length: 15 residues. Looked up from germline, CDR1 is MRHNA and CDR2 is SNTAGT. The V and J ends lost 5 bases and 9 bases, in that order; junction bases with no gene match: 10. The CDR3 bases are TGTGCCAGCAGTCTTGATACAGGGGACGGTTCACCCCTCCACTTT. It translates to CASSLDTGDGSPLHF.

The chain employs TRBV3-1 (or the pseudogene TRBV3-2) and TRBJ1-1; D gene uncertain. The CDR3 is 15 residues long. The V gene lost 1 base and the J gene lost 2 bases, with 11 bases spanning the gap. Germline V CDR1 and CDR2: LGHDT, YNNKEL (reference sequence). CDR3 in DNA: TGTGCCAGCAGCCAAGGGTTTGTGGGTAACACTGAAGCTTTCTTT. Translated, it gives CASSQGFVGNTEAFF.

CDR3 region: CATRVSGANVLTF. The DNA for the CDR3 is TGTGCCACCAGGGTTTCTGGGGCCAACGTCCTGACTTTC. The chain uses TRBV6-5 and TRBJ2-6; weak D call: TRBD1 (5 bases). The V end was cut by 10 bases, the J end by 1 base, with 8 bases between. From germline, CDR1 is MNHEY and CDR2 SVGAGI. The CDR3 has 13 residues.

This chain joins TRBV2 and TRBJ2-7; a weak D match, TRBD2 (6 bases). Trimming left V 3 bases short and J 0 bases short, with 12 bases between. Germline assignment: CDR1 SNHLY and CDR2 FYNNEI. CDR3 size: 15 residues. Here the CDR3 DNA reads TGTGCCAGCAGTGAGCAAGGAGGGAGCTCCTACGAGCAGTACTTC. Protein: CASSEQGGSSYEQYF.

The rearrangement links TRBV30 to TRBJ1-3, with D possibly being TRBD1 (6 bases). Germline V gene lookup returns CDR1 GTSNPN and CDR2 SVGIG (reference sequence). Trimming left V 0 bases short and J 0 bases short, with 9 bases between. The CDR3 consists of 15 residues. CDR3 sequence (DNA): TGTGCCTGGAGTGTACAAGGGGGCTCTGGAAACACCATATATTTT. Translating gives CAWSVQGGSGNTIYF.

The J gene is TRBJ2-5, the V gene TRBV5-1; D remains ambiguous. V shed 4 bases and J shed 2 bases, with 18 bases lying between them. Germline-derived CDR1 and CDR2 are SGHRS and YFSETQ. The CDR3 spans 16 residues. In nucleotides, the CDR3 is TGCGCCAGCAGCCGGTACAGATCAGGTCCTCAAGAGACCCAGTACTTC. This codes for CASSRYRSGPQETQYF.

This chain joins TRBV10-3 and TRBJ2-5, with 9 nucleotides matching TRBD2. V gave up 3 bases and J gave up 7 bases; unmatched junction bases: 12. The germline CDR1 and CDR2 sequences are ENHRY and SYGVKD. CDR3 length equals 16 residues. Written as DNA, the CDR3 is TGTGCCATCAGTGACCCGTCGGGGCTAGCGGGACGGACCCAGTACTTC. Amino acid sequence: CAISDPSGLAGRTQYF.

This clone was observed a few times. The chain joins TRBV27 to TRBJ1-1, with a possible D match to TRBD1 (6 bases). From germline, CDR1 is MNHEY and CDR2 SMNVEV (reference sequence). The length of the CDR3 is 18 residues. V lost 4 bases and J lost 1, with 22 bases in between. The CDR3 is CASSSRRKGTRENTEAFF. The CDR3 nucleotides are TGTGCCAGCAGTTCACGGCGAAAAGGGACAAGGGAGAACACTGAAGCTTTCTTT.

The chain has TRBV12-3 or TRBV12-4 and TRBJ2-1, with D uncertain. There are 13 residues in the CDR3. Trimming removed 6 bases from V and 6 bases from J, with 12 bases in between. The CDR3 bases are TGTGCCAGCAGGAGACTCATCACCAATGAGCAGTTCTTC. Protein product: CASRRLITNEQFF.

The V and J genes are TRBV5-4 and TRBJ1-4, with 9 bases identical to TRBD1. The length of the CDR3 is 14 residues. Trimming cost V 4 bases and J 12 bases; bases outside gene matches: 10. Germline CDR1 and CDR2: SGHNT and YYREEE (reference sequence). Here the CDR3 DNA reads TGTGCCAGCAGCGGGACAGGGAGGGGATCAGAACTGTTTTTT. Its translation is CASSGTGRGSELFF.